This TCR beta chain was retrieved from a study of cytomegalovirus exposure and HLA in healthy donors. Study-level results: Most likely, a cluster of highly shared sequence variants arose as a sequencing artifact.

Vbeta (60) and Jbeta (13) primers were used in the PCR. Clones were read by immunoSEQ multiplex PCR, and TCRdb kept only the in-frame ones, dropping some. Counted here are over 150,000 clones, roughly 84% occurring once; the ten biggest clones make up more than 0.95%. About this clone itself: Its cognate antigen is unknown.

The CDR3 loop spans 12 amino acids. Between the trimmed V and J ends, which lost 0 bases and 5 bases, there was a span of 8 bases. Germline assignment: CDR1 GTSNPN and CDR2 SVGIG (reference sequence). The V gene is TRBV30, the J gene TRBJ2-7, with D maybe TRBD2 (6 bases). This receptor was identified in a girl aged 2 to 9 in good health and CMV-seropositive. Sequences were obtained from PBMCs. The CDR3, as DNA: TGTGCCTGGAGTGTACGCGGGGACGAGCAGTACTTC. This sequence encodes CAWSVRGDEQYF.